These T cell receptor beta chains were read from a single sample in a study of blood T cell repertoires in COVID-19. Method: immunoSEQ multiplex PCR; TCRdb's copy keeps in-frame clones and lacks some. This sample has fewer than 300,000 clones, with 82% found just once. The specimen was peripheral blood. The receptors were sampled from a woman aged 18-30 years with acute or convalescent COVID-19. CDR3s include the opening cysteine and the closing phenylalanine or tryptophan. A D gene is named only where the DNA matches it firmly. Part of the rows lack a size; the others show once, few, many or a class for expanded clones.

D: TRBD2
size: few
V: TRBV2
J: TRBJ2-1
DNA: TGTGCCAGCAGGGGACTAGCGGTCTATAATGAGCAGTTCTTC
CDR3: CASRGLAVYNEQFF

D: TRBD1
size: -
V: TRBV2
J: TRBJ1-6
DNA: TGTGCCAGCCGTAAACAGGGGGCAGAGAATTCACCCCTCCACTTT
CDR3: CASRKQGAENSPLHF

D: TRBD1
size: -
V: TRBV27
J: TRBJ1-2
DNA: TGTGCCAGCAGGGACAGGGTCTATGGCTACACCTTC
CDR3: CASRDRVYGYTF

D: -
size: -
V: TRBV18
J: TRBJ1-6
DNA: TGTGCCAGCTCACCGGGAGTTAATTCACCCCTCCACTTT
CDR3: CASSPGVNSPLHF

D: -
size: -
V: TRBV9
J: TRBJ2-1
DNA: TGTGCCAGCAGCGTAAACGGGGGAACCTACAATGAGCAGTTCTTC
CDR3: CASSVNGGTYNEQFF

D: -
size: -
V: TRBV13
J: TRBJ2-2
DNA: TGTGCCAGCAGCTTAGATTTAGGCGGAAACACCGGGGAGCTGTTTTTT
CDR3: CASSLDLGGNTGELFF

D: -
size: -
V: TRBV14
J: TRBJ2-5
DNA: TGTGCCAGCAGCCGGGGGGGGGCTACCCAGTACTTC
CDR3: CASSRGGATQYF

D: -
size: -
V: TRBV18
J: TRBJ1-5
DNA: TGTGCCAGCTCACCTCGGGGTAATAGCAATCAGCCCCAGCATTTT
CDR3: CASSPRGNSNQPQHF

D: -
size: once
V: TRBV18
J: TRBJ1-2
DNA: TGTGCCAGCTCAACTACAGGGATCGGCGACTATGGCTACACCTTC
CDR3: CASSTTGIGDYGYTF

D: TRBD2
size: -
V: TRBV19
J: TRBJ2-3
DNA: TGTGCCAGTAGTATAGCCGGGACTAGCGGTGGGAAGACAGATACGCAGTATTTT
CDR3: CASSIAGTSGGKTDTQYF

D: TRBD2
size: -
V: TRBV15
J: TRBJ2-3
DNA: TGTGCCACCAGCAAAGCGGGGGCTAGCGGGAGGGCCATCGATACGCAGTATTTT
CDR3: CATSKAGASGRAIDTQYF

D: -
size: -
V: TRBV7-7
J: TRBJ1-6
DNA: TGTGCTAGCAGCTCGACAGCGGGTTCACCCCTCCACTTT
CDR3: CASSSTAGSPLHF

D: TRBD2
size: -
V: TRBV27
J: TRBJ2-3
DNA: TGTGCCAGCAGTCCCACCCCACACCTCACTAGCGGGAGTGGGTATTTT
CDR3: CASSPTPHLTSGSGYF

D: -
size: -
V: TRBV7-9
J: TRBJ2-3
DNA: TGTGCCATCACACAGTTCAAGCGGAGCCTCACAGATACGCAGTATTTT
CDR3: CAITQFKRSLTDTQYF

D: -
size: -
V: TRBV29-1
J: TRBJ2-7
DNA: TGCAGCGTTGATACTCCCATGGGCACGTTAGGCGAGCAGTACTTC
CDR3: CSVDTPMGTLGEQYF

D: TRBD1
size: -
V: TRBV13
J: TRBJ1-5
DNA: TGTGCCAGCAGCCTCGGGACAGAGAATCAGCCCCAGCATTTT
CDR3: CASSLGTENQPQHF

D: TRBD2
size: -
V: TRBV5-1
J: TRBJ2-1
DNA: TGCGCCAGCAGCTTGGACGGGGGAGGGCCCTACAATGAGCAGTTCTTC
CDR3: CASSLDGGGPYNEQFF

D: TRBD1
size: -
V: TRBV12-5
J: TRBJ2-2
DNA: TGTGCTAGTGGTTCCCCAGGGGGCCCCACCGGGGAGCTGTTTTTT
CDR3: CASGSPGGPTGELFF

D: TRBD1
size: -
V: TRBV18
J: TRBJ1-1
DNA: TGTGCCAGCTCATCTTCCGGGACAGGGGGCAGGGTTACTGAAGCTTTCTTT
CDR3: CASSSSGTGGRVTEAFF

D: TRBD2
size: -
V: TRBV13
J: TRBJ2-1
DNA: TGTGCCAGCAGCTTAGTTTGGACTAGCGGGCTAAATGAGCAGTTCTTC
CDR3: CASSLVWTSGLNEQFF

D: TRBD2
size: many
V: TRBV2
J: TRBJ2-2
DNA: TGTGCCAGCAACAAACTAGCGGGAGGGGACGGGGAGCTGTTTTTT
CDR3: CASNKLAGGDGELFF

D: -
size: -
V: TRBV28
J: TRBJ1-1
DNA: TGTGCCAGCTATTCACGGGCGGGAGCTTTCTTT
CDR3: CASYSRAGAFF

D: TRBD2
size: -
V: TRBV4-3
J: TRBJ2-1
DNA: TGCGCCAGCAGCCAAGATGGTGAAGCGGGAAGGCAGTTCTTC
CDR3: CASSQDGEAGRQFF

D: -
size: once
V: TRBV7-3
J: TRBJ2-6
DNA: TGTGCCAGCAGCCCTCCCCAGTCCTCTGGGGCCAACGTCCTGACTTTC
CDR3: CASSPPQSSGANVLTF

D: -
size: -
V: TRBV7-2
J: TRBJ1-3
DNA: TGTGCCAGCAGCTTAGCAGGGGACACCATATATTTT
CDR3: CASSLAGDTIYF

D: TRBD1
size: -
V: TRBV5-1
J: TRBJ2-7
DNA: TGCGCCAGCAGCTTGGTAGGGGGACAGTTCTCCTACGAGCAGTACTTC
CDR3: CASSLVGGQFSYEQYF

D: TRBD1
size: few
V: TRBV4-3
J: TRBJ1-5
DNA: TGCGCCAGCAGCCAAGGACAGGGGGGGGATCAGCCCCAGCATTTT
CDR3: CASSQGQGGDQPQHF

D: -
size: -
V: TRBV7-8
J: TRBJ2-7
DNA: TGTGCCAGCAGCTCTAGCGTCAACTCCTACGAGCAGTACTTC
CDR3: CASSSSVNSYEQYF

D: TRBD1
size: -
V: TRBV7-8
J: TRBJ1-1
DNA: TGTGCCAGCAGCCACCGACAGGGGGCTGGCACTGAAGCTTTCTTT
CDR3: CASSHRQGAGTEAFF

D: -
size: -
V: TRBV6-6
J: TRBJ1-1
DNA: TGTGCCAGCAGTACAAGGGGGGGAAGAAACACTGAAGCTTTCTTT
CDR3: CASSTRGGRNTEAFF

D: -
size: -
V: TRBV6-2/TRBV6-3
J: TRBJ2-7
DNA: TGTGCCAGCAGCGTCACGAGGCCTCCCTACGAGCAGTACTTC
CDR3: CASSVTRPPYEQYF

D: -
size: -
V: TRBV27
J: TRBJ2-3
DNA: TGTGCCAGCAGTTTTGCCGCGAGTAGCACAGATACGCAGTATTTT
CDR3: CASSFAASSTDTQYF

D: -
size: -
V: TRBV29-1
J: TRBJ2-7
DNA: TGCAGCGTCCTAAAACCGGGAACCTCATACGAGCAGTACTTC
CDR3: CSVLKPGTSYEQYF

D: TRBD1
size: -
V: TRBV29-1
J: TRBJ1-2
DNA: TGCAGCGCTACGACAGGGGATGGCTACACCTTC
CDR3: CSATTGDGYTF

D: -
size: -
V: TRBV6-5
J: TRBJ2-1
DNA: TGTGCCAGCAGTTCGGGCCGGGGTAATGAGCAGTTCTTC
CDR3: CASSSGRGNEQFF

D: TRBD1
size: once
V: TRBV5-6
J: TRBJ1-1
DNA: TGTGCCAGCAGCTTCGGACAGGGGCTAACTGAAGCTTTCTTT
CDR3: CASSFGQGLTEAFF

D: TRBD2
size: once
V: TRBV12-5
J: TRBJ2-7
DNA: TGTGCTAGTGGTTTGGGCACTAGCGTCACCTACGAGCAGTACTTC
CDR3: CASGLGTSVTYEQYF

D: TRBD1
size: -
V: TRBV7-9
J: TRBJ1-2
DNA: TGTGCCAGCAGCTTAGTCGGACAGGGGGATGGCTACACCTTC
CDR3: CASSLVGQGDGYTF

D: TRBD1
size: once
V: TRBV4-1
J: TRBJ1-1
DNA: TGCGCCAGCAGCCTGGACAGGGGCAACACTGAAGCTTTCTTT
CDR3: CASSLDRGNTEAFF

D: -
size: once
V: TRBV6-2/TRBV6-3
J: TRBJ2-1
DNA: TGTGCCAGCAGTTATCTAGAGGGTGAGCAGTTCTTC
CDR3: CASSYLEGEQFF

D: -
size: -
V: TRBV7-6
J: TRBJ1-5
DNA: TGTGCCAGCAGTCAAATGACAGATCAGCCCCAGCATTTT
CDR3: CASSQMTDQPQHF

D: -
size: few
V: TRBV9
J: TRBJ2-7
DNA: TGTGCCAGCAGCCCGAGAGGGGCAGGGGCCGCCTACGAGCAGTACTTC
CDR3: CASSPRGAGAAYEQYF

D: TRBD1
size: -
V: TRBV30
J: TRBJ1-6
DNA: TGTGCCTGGAGCGTTCGGGACAGGGGTTATAATTCACCCCTCCACTTT
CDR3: CAWSVRDRGYNSPLHF

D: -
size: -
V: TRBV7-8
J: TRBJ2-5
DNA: TGTGCCAGCGGACCAGGGCGCCAAGAGACCCAGTACTTC
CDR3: CASGPGRQETQYF

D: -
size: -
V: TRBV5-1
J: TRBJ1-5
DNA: TGCGCCAGCAGCTTGTGGCCAGAGGCGGATCAGCCCCAGCATTTT
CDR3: CASSLWPEADQPQHF

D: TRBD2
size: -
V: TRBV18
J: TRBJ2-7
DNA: TGTGCCAGCTCACCAGCGGCGCGACCCGCGGGAGGGCCCGGATACGAGCAGTACTTC
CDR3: CASSPAARPAGGPGYEQYF

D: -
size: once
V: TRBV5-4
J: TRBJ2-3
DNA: TGTGCCAGCAGCCCCCTTGAGGCAGATACGCAGTATTTT
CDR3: CASSPLEADTQYF

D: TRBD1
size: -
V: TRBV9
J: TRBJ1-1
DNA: TGTGCCAGCAGCGACTCCCCGGGACAGGGGGCTGGGGACACTGAAGCTTTCTTT
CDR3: CASSDSPGQGAGDTEAFF

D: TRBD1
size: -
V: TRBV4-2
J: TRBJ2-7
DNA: TGTGCCAGCAGCCAGGGACAGGGCTTGTACGAGCAGTACTTC
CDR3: CASSQGQGLYEQYF

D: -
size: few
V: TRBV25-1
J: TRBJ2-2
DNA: TGTGCCAGCAGCCAGGGACAAATGAACACCGGGGAGCTGTTTTTT
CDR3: CASSQGQMNTGELFF

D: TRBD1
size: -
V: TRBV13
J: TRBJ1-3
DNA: TGTGCCAGCAGTTCCGGACAGGGCGGAAACACCATATATTTT
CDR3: CASSSGQGGNTIYF

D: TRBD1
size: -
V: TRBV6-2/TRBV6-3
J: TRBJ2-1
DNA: TGTGCCAGCAGTCCCGCCCGCAGGGGGCGCCTCAATGAGCAGTTCTTC
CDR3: CASSPARRGRLNEQFF